This entry lists 14 T cell receptor beta chains sequenced from one sample in a study of blood T cell repertoires in COVID-19 (dated by TCRdb to about 2020). Receptors were amplified or captured by the immunoSEQ multiplex PCR assay. The table comes from immuneACCESS by way of TCRdb, which keeps in-frame sequences with V and J called. Part of the clones is missing from these tables; in studies checked, under half for an unresolved V gene and the rest for unknown reasons. Recorded for this sample are 150,000 to 200,000 clones; about 80% of them occurred a single time. 4% to 6.5% of the sample rests with the top ten. Specimen: PBMCs or T cells enriched from blood (not recorded which). The receptors were sampled from a woman in her sixties or seventies with acute COVID-19.

This rearrangement joins TRBV6-2 or TRBV6-3 to TRBJ1-1; D is possibly TRBD1 (5 bases). The CDR3 has 13 amino acids. Germline lookup yields CDR1 MNHEY and CDR2 SVGEGT. V was trimmed by 2 bases and J by 11 bases, leaving 15 bases between them. CDR3 sequence reads: CASSYPGKIIAFF. The CDR3 bases are TGTGCCAGCAGTTACCCAGGGAAAATAATTGCTTTCTTT.

The CDR3 nucleotides read TGTGCCAGCAAAAAGGGGGGGACCTACGAGCAGTACTTC. Amino acids: CASKKGGTYEQYF. The chain combines TRBV2 with TRBJ2-7; TRBD2 is a possible D gene (7 bases). The germline CDR1 and CDR2 sequences are SNHLY and FYNNEI. The CDR3 is 13 amino acids. Trimming removed 7 bases at V and 2 bases at J, with 12 bases between.

This clone was observed a handful of times. The chain has TRBV16 and TRBJ1-5; 12 nucleotides line up with TRBD1. In germline, CDR1 is KGHSY, CDR2 FQNENV. V gave up 2 bases and J gave up 5 bases; unmatched junction bases: 4. The CDR3 is 16 residues long. CDR3 residues: CASSQPGTGGDQPQHF. CDR3 bases: TGTGCCAGCAGCCAACCCGGGACAGGGGGCGATCAGCCCCAGCATTTT.

The V gene is TRBV6-6, the J gene TRBJ2-1, with D unresolved. Trimming took off 0 bases at V and 12 bases at J, with 12 bases between the two ends. The CDR3 is made up of 13 amino acids. Germline CDR1 and CDR2: MNHNY and SVGAGI (reference sequence). The DNA of the CDR3 is TGTGCCAGCAGTTACTCCCTGCTCTCAGGGCAGTTCTTC. Amino acid sequence: CASSYSLLSGQFF.

The CDR3 sequence: CASSLDRYSGNTIYF. CDR3 coding DNA: TGTGCCAGCAGCTTGGACAGGTACTCTGGAAACACCATATATTTT. The chain couples TRBV5-4 to TRBJ1-3, with a weak D call TRBD1 (5 bases). Trimming took off 0 bases at V and 0 bases at J, with 7 bases between the two ends. This CDR3 spans 15 amino acids. CDR1 is SGHNT, CDR2 YYREEE, per germline (reference sequence).

The genes are TRBV5-1 and TRBJ1-1; D remains unclear. Trimming pared 0 bases from V and 1 base from J, leaving 10 bases between. The germline gives CDR1 SGHRS, CDR2 YFSETQ. The CDR3 runs to 15 residues. The CDR3: CASSLALTGNTEAFF. DNA of the CDR3: TGCGCCAGCAGCTTGGCCCTTACGGGGAACACTGAAGCTTTCTTT.

The chain carries TRBV19 and TRBJ2-1, with TRBD2 identical over 9 bases. Trimming removed 6 bases from V and 0 bases from J; junction bases left unmatched: 12. The CDR3 has 18 residues. CDR1 and CDR2 (germline): LNHDA, SQIVND (reference sequence). The CDR3, as DNA: TGTGCCAGTAGACGGAGTAGCGGGGGTGGGAGCTCCTACAATGAGCAGTTCTTC. This encodes CASRRSSGGGSSYNEQFF. Variable domain in full (rest from reference TRBV19 and TRBJ2-1): DGGITQSPKYLFRKEGQNVTLSCEQNLNHDAMYWYRQDPGQGLRLIYYSQIVNDFQKGDIAEGYSVSREKKESFPLTVTSAQKNPTAFYLCASRRSSGGGSSYNEQFFGPGTRLTVL.

CDR3 bases: TGTGCCAGTAGCGAGACAGATAGCACAGATACGCAGTATTTT. This sequence encodes CASSETDSTDTQYF. V is TRBV19 and J is TRBJ2-3; TRBD1 is a possible D gene (5 bases). The V end lost 6 bases, the J end lost 0 bases, and 10 bases lay between the germline ends. CDR1 and CDR2 from the germline V gene are LNHDA and SQIVND (reference sequence). CDR3 size: 14 residues.

This chain connects TRBV4-2 to TRBJ1-2, with D perhaps TRBD1 (5 bases). Between the trimmed V and J ends, which lost 3 bases and 8 bases, there was a span of 16 bases. The CDR3 is 14 residues long. From germline, CDR1 is LGHNA and CDR2 YNFKEQ. The CDR3 DNA follows: TGTGCCAGCAGCCATGGCCGGGGGGAATACGGCTACACCTTC. It yields the protein CASSHGRGEYGYTF.

This clone has only a few counts. The chain combines TRBV4-3 with TRBJ2-1, with TRBD1 as a possible D gene (6 bases). This CDR3 has 13 amino acids. Trimming took 5 bases from V and 9 from J, leaving 14 bases between them. The V gene's germline CDR1 is LGHNA and CDR2 YSLEER. The chain's CDR3 is CASSFTQGREQFF. As DNA, the CDR3 is TGCGCCAGCAGCTTTACTCAGGGGCGTGAGCAGTTCTTC.

A single count supports this clone. The V and J genes are TRBV7-2 and TRBJ1-2, with 8 bases aligning to TRBD1. The CDR3 is made up of 14 amino acids. In germline, CDR1 is SGHTA, CDR2 FQGNSA. The J segment lost 4 bases and the V segment lost 5 bases, leaving 6 bases of the junction unmatched. CDR3 amino acids: CASSTMTGVYGYTF. The DNA for the CDR3 is TGTGCCAGCAGCACTATGACAGGGGTCTATGGCTACACCTTC.

The J gene is TRBJ2-3, the V gene TRBV5-1, with D possibly being TRBD2 (6 bases). V lost 0 bases and J 0 bases, leaving 8 bases between the germline ends. The CDR3 is 15 residues long. Germline V gene sequence: CDR1 SGHRS, CDR2 YFSETQ. CDR3 protein: CASSLGGTSTDTQYF. Written as DNA, the CDR3 is TGCGCCAGCAGCTTGGGCGGGACTAGCACAGATACGCAGTATTTT.

The genes are TRBV10-2 and TRBJ2-7, with 11 bases aligning to TRBD2. This CDR3 region has 14 residues. Germline CDR1 is WSHSY and CDR2 is SAAADI. J was trimmed by 6 bases and V by 5 bases; bases with no gene match: 6. CDR3 sequence: CASSLSGRAAEQYF. The CDR3 coding sequence is TGCGCCAGCAGTCTTAGCGGGAGGGCCGCCGAGCAGTACTTC.

The chain carries TRBV19 and TRBJ2-5; D call uncertain. With 5 bases removed from V and 5 bases from J, the gap between germline ends came to 12 bases. The CDR3 sequence is 13 residues long. CDR1 is LNHDA, CDR2 SQIVND, per germline (reference sequence). Here the CDR3 reads CASSLTTRETQYF. Here the CDR3 DNA reads TGTGCCAGTAGTCTGACAACCAGGGAGACCCAGTACTTC.